These T cell receptor beta chains were read from a single sample in a study of shared clonotypes between healthy human individuals. Assay used: immunoSEQ multiplex PCR; TCRdb lists only in-frame clones, some missing. Altogether around 2.5 million clones are present, over 85% being singletons, with the ten largest covering around 0.37%. What was sequenced was naive CD4+ T cells from PBMCs. All receptors come from a man younger than 35 in good health. Some clones in this sample may be carry-over from other donors' samples. Both conserved end residues are part of each CDR3. The D gene is left open where the match is weak. Clone size, where shown, is once, few, many, or a class for clones that have expanded.

D	V	J	size	DNA	CDR3
.	TRBV9	TRBJ2-3	few	TGTGCCAGCAGCGTACTTAGCACAGATACGCAGTATTTT	CASSVLSTDTQYF
.	TRBV11-2	TRBJ1-3	once	TGTGCCAGCAGCTTTCGCTGGAACTCTGGAAACACCATATATTTT	CASSFRWNSGNTIYF
.	TRBV5-1	TRBJ1-4	once	TGCGCCAGCAGCTTGGTGGCGGGTAATGAAAAACTGTTTTTT	CASSLVAGNEKLFF
TRBD1	TRBV11-2	TRBJ2-3	.	TGTGCCAGCAGCTTAATCCGGGACAGGATCGGAGATACGCAGTATTTT	CASSLIRDRIGDTQYF
TRBD1	TRBV7-8	TRBJ2-1	.	TGTGCCAGCAGCTTATTCTCCGGGACAGGATTAGGGGAGCAGTTCTTC	CASSLFSGTGLGEQFF
.	TRBV28	TRBJ1-1	.	TGTGCCAGCAACCCCTCGGGGGGTTCGGCTTTCTTT	CASNPSGGSAFF
.	TRBV19	TRBJ2-2	.	TGTGCCAGTAGTGTTAGAGGGGGAGGGGAGCTGTTTTTT	CASSVRGGGELFF
TRBD1	TRBV27	TRBJ2-1	once	TGTGCCAGCAGTTTACAACTACAGGGGGCCCCCTACAATGAGCAGTTCTTC	CASSLQLQGAPYNEQFF
TRBD1	TRBV5-1	TRBJ2-3	.	TGCGCCAGCAGCTTGGGACAGGGCGCAGATACGCAGTATTTT	CASSLGQGADTQYF
.	TRBV20-1	TRBJ1-2	.	TGCAGTGCTGAAGGTGGCTACACCTTC	CSAEGGYTF
TRBD1	TRBV10-2	TRBJ1-6	.	TGCGCCAGCACCCCAGGACAGGGTCCTTCACCCCTCCACTTT	CASTPGQGPSPLHF
.	TRBV7-9	TRBJ2-5	.	TGTGCCAGCAGCTTAGGTGGTCGCCAAGAGACCCAGTACTTC	CASSLGGRQETQYF
.	TRBV2	TRBJ2-1	.	TGTGCCAGCAGCGTGACTGCCACCTGGTCTCACAATGAGCAGTTCTTC	CASSVTATWSHNEQFF